Following are 5 T cell receptor beta chains from one sample sequenced in a study of T-cell memory formation after mild COVID-19. TCRdb independently ran MiXCR on the 5' RACE reads; one entry per CDR3 protein. The data contain fewer than 15,000 distinct CDR3 sequences, around 13% of them singletons. Input material: PBMCs or a T cell subset sorted from them (not recorded which). All receptors come from an adult woman who had mild COVID-19 (a few samples of this study predate the infection). Cell type and time point are not known.

This clonotype occurred many times. The chain carries TRBV4-1 and TRBJ2-1; D perhaps matches TRBD2 (6 bases). Trimming took off 3 bases at V and 0 bases at J, with 24 bases between the two ends. The CDR3 has 20 residues. CDR1 and CDR2 (germline): MGHRA, YSYEKL. As DNA, the CDR3 is TGCGCCAGCAGCCACGGACCCCTCCGGAGGGCGGGGAGCTCCTACAATGAGCAGTTCTTC. It yields the protein CASSHGPLRRAGSSYNEQFF.

Many counts were recorded for this clonotype. V is TRBV19 and J is TRBJ1-2, with a tentative D call TRBD1 (6 bases). Between the trimmed V and J ends, which lost 3 bases and 0 bases, there was a span of 8 bases. CDR1 is LNHDA and CDR2 is SQIVND in the germline V gene (reference sequence). The CDR3 sequence is 14 residues long. CDR3 coding DNA: TGTGCCAGTAGTATCTGGGACACTAACTATGGCTACACCTTC. Translated, it gives CASSIWDTNYGYTF.

This clonotype showed up many times. The chain combines TRBV18 with TRBJ1-4; 9 bases map to TRBD1. The length of the CDR3 is 14 residues. Losses at the gene ends were 2 bases for V and 8 bases for J; bases not matched to a gene: 3. The germline gives CDR1 KGHSH, CDR2 LQKENI. This CDR3 reads CASSPRTGEEKLFF. The CDR3 bases are TGTGCCAGCTCACCAAGGACAGGGGAAGAAAAACTGTTTTTT.

The chain couples TRBV6-2 or TRBV6-3 to TRBJ1-1, with a tentative D call TRBD1 (6 bases). Germline V gene data show CDR1 as MNHEY and CDR2 as SVGEGT. Between the trimmed V and J ends, which lost 7 bases and 4 bases, there was a span of 19 bases. The CDR3 is made up of 15 amino acids. DNA for the CDR3: TGTGCCAGCAATCCGGGGGCCAGCAGGACCACTGAAGCTTTCTTT. Amino acid sequence: CASNPGASRTTEAFF.

The chain links TRBV20-1 to TRBJ2-3; D possibly matches TRBD1 or TRBD2 (5 bases each). The germline CDR1 and CDR2 sequences are DFQATT and SNEGSKA (reference sequence). The CDR3 contains 13 residues. The ends were cut back, 6 bases at V and 6 bases at J, with 16 bases in the middle. The DNA for the CDR3 is TGCAGTGCGCTGGGGCCCGGGAAGGATACGCAGTATTTT. This translates into CSALGPGKDTQYF.